This TCR beta chain was identified in a study of a mutant IDH1 vaccine in newly diagnosed glioma. Study-wide context: The therapy given earlier, which was standard therapy, consisted of radiotherapy, temozolomide, or both, and most of the patients received both.

The CDR3 runs to 14 residues. V shed 6 bases and J 5 bases; nucleotides not matched to a gene: 5. The germline CDR1 and CDR2 sequences are MNHEY and SMNVEV (reference sequence). Time point described: baseline, week 1 (first vaccination visit). Treatment described: pre-vaccination baseline after standard-of-care therapy. Regarding the study as a whole: Most patients, 85% to 95%, showed vaccine-induced immune responses.

Some clones are missing from TCRdb's copy, which holds only in-frame ones; the method was immunoSEQ multiplex PCR. Among roughly 38,000 clones, around nine tenths were seen once, and the ten largest hold approximately 20%. For this clone: Its specificity is unknown.

Sequencing was performed on PBMCs, taken from a glioma patient treated with radiotherapy, temozolomide or both. The clonotype comes from a man aged 18 to 35 with glioma. The gene calls are TRBV27 and TRBJ2-2, with TRBD1 identical over 8 bases. The CDR3 here is CASRANRGTGELFF. Here the CDR3 DNA reads TGTGCCAGCAGGGCAAACAGGGGGACCGGGGAGCTGTTTTTT.